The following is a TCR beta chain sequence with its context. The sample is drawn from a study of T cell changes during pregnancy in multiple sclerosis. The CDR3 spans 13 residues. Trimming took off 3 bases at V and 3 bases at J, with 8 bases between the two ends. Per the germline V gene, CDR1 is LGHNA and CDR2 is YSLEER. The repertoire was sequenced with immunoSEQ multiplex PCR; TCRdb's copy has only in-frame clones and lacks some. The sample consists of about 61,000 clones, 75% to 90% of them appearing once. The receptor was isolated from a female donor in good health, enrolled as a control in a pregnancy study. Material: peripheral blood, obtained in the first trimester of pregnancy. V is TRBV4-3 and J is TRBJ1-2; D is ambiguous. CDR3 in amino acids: CASSQRVDYGYTF. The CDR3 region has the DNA TGCGCCAGCAGCCAGCGTGTCGACTATGGCTACACCTTC.